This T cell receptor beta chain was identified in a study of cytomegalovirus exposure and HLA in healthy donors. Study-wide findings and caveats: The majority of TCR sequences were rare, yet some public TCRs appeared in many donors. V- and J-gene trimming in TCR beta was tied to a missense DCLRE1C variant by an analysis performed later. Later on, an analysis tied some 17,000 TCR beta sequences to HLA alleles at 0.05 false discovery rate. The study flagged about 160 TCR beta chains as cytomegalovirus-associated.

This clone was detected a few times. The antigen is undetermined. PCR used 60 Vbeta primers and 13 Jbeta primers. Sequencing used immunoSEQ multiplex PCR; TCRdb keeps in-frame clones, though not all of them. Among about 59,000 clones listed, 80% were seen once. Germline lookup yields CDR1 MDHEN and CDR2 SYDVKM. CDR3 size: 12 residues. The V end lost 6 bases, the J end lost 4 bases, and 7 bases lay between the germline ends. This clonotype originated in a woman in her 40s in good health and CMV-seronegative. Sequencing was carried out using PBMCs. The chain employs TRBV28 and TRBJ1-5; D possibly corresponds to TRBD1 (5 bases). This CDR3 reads CASRQANQPQHF. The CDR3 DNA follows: TGTGCCAGCAGACAGGCAAATCAGCCCCAGCATTTT.